Only a few counts were recorded for the clone carrying this TCR beta chain. What it binds is not known. There are 15 residues in the CDR3. Germline V gene data show CDR1 as LGHDT and CDR2 as YNNKEL (reference sequence). Alongside a J-beta primer mix, a sample-barcoded 5' primer served in a second PCR lasting about 7 to 12 cycles. TCRdb re-called the 5' RACE reads through MiXCR, storing one row per CDR3 protein. The table records about a million distinct CDR3 sequences, approximately 50% of them present only once. This sample was included in a study of blood T cells in healthy people across ages. The study, taken as a whole, reports: Lack of knowledge of donor CMV status possibly confounded expanded clonotype changes.

The source is a woman aged 55-75 years in good health. Sequencing used blood. The V gene is TRBV3-1, the J gene TRBJ2-5; 8 positions match TRBD2. The J call is in doubt because the DNA end fits TRBJ2-7 better. The chain's CDR3 is CASSRRSAGVGEQYF. The CDR3 DNA reads TGTGCCAGCAGCCGTAGATCAGCGGGAGTAGGCGAGCAGTACTTC.